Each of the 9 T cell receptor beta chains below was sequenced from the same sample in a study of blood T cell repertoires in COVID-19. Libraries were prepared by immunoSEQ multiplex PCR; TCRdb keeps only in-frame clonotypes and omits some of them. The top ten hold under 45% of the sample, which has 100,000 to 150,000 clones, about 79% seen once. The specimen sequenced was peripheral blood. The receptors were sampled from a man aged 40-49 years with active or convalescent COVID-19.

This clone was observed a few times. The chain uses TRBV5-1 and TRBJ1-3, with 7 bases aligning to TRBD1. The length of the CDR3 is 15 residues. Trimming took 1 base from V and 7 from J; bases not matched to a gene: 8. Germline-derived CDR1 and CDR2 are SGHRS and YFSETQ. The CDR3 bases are TGCGCCAGCAGCTTGAGGGGGCTGGAGGGTAACACCATATATTTT. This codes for CASSLRGLEGNTIYF.

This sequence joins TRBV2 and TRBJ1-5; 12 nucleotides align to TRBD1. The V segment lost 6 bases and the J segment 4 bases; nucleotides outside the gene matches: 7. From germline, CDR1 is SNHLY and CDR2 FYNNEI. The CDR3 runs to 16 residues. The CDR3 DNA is TGTGCCAGCAGAGCCCAGGGACAGGGGGCGAATCAGCCCCAGCATTTT. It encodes CASRAQGQGANQPQHF.

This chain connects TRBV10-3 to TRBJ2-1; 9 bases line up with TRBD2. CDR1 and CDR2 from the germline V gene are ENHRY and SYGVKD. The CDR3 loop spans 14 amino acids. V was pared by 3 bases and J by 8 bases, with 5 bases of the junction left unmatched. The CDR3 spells CAISDPGLAYEQFF. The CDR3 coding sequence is TGTGCCATCAGTGATCCGGGACTAGCCTATGAGCAGTTCTTC.

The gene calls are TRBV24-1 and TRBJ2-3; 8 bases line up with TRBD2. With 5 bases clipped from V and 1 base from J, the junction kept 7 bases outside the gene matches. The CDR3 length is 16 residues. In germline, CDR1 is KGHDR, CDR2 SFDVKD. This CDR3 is CATSVYQAGGTDTQYF. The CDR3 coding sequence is TGTGCCACCAGTGTATATCAAGCGGGAGGCACAGATACGCAGTATTTT.

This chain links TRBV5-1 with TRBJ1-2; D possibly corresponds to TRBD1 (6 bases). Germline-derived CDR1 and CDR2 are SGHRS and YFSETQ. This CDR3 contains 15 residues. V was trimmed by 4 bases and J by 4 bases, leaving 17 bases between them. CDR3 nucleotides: TGCGCCAGCAGCCCACTATCTGGACAGCCCTATGGCTACACCTTC. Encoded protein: CASSPLSGQPYGYTF.

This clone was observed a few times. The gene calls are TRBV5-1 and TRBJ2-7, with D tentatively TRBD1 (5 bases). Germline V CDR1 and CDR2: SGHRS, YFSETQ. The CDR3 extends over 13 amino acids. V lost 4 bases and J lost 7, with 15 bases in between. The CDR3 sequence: CASSPLQDLEQYF. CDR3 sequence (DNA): TGCGCCAGCAGCCCGCTACAGGATTTAGAGCAGTACTTC.

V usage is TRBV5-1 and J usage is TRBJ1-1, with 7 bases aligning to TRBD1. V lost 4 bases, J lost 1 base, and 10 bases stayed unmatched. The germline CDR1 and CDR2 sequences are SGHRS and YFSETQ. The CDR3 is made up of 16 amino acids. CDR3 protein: CASSPASTGTNTEAFF. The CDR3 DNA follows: TGCGCCAGCAGCCCTGCTTCGACAGGGACGAACACTGAAGCTTTCTTT.

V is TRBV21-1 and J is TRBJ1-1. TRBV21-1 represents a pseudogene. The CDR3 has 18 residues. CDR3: CASSRKKWVPGVGTEAFF. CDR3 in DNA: TGTGCCAGCAGCCGAAAAAAATGGGTACCGGGTGTGGGCACTGAAGCTTTCTTT.

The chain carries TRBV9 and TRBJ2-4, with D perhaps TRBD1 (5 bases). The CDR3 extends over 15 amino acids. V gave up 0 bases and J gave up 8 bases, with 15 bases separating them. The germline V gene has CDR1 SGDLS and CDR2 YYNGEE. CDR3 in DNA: TGTGCCAGCAGCGTAGGGGGCAGCCCGAGAGACATTCAGTACTTC. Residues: CASSVGGSPRDIQYF.